The clone carrying this T cell receptor beta chain has more than one count but fewer than ten. Its antigen is currently unknown. This record comes from a study of cytomegalovirus exposure and HLA in healthy donors. Study outcomes and limitations: A missense variant in DCLRE1C was later tied to TCR beta V- and J-gene trimming. Previously analyzed data showed that most TCR beta V segments were productive at a frequency of about 90% or about 30%. Reports state that TCR beta sequences accurately predicted most subjects' HLA-A and HLA-B alleles. Judged likely to be a sequencing artifact was a cluster of highly shared sequence variants.

It was with 60 Vbeta and 13 Jbeta primers that the PCR ran. The protocol was immunoSEQ multiplex PCR, while the TCRdb copy is restricted to in-frame clones and leaves out a portion. Of more than 200,000 clones detected, 82% appear once; the ten largest clones hold 6%. Trimming left V 4 bases short and J 3 bases short, with 11 bases between. Germline V lookup: CDR1 SGHKS, CDR2 YYEKEE (reference sequence). The CDR3 totals 14 residues. What was sequenced was PBMCs. The receptor's source is a man aged 40-49 years in good health and CMV-seropositive. The chain recombines TRBV5-5 with TRBJ1-5; TRBD1 might be the D (6 bases). CDR3 in amino acids: CASSPGQINQPQHF. The CDR3 bases are TGTGCCAGCAGCCCCGGACAGATCAATCAGCCCCAGCATTTT.